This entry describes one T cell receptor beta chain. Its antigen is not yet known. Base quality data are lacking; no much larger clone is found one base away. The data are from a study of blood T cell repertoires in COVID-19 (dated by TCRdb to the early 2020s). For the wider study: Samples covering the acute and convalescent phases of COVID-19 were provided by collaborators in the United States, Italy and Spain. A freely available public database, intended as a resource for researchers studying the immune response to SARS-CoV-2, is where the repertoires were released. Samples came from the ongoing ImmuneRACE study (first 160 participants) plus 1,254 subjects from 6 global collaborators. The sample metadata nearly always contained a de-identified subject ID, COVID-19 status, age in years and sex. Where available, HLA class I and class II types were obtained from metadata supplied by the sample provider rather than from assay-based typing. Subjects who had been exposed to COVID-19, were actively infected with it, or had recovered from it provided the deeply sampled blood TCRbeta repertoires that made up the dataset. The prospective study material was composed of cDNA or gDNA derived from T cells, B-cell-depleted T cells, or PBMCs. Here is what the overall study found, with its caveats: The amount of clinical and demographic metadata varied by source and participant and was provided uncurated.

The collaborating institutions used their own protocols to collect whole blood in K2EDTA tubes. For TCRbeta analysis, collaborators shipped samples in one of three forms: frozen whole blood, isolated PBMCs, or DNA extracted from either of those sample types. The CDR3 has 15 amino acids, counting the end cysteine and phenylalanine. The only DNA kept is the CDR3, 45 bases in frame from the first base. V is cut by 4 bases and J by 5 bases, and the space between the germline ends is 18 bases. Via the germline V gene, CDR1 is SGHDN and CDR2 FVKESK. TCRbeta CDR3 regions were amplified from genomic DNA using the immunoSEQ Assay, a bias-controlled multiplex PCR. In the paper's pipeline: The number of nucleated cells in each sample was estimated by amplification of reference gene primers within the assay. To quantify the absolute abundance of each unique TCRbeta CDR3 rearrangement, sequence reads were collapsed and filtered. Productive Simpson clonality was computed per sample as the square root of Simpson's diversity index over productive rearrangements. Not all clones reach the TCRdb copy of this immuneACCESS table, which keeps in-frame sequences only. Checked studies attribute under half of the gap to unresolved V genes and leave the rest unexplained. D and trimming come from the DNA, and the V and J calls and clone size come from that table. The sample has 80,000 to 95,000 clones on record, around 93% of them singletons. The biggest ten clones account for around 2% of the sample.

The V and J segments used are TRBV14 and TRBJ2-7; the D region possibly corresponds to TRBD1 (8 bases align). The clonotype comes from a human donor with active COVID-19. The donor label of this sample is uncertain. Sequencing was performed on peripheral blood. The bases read TGTGCCAGCAGCCCATCGACAGGGGAGGGGAACGAGCAGTACTTC. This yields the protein CASSPSTGEGNEQYF.